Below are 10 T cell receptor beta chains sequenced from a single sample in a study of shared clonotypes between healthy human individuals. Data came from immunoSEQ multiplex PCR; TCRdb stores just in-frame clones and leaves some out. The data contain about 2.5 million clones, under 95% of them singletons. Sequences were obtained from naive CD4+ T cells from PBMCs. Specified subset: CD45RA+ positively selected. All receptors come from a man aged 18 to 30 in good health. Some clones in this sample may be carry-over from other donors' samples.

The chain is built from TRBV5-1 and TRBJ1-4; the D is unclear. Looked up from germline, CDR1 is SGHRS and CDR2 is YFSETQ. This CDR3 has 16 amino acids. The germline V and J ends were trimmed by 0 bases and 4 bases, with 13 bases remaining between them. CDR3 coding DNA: TGCGCCAGCAGCTTGGCTTTCGCAGGCCGTAATGAAAAACTGTTTTTT. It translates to CASSLAFAGRNEKLFF.

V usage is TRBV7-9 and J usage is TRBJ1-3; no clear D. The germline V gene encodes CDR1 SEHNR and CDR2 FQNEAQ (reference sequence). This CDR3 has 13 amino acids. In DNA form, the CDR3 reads TGTCTACTAGGACGGAATAATGGAAACACCATATATTTT. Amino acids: CLLGRNNGNTIYF.

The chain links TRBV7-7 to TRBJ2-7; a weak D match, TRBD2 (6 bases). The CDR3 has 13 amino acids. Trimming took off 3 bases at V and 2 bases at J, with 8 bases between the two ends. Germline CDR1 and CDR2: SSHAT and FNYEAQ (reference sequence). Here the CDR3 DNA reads TGTGCCAGCAGCTTTAGACTAGCCTACGAGCAGTACTTC. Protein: CASSFRLAYEQYF.

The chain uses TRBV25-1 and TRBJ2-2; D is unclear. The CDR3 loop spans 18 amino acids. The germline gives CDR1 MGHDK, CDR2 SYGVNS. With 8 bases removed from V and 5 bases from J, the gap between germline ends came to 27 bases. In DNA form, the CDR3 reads TGTGCCAGCCCTAACTCCCTCATACGACACCCCGGTACCGGGGAGCTGTTTTTT. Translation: CASPNSLIRHPGTGELFF.

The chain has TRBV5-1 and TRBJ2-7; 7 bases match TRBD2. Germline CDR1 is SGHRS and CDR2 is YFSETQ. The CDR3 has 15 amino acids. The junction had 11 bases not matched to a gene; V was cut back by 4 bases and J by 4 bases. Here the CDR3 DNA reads TGCGCCAGCAGCCTGACGGCGGGAGCCGGTTACGAGCAGTACTTC. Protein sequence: CASSLTAGAGYEQYF.

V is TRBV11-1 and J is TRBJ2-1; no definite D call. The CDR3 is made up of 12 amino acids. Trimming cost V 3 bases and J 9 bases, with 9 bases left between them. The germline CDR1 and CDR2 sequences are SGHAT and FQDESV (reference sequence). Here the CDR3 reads CASSFAWGEQFF. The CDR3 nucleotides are TGTGCCAGCAGCTTTGCGTGGGGTGAGCAGTTCTTC.

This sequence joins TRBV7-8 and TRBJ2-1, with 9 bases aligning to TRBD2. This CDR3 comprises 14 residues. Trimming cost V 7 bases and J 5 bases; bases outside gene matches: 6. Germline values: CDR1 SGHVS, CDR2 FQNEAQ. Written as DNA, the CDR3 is TGTGCCAGCATTACGCGGGGGGGCCACAATGAGCAGTTCTTC. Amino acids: CASITRGGHNEQFF.

The CDR3 DNA reads TGTGCCAGCAGGAGTTGGGGGGCGGGTGGAAACACCATATATTTT. Its protein is CASRSWGAGGNTIYF. The chain employs TRBV28 and TRBJ1-3; possibly TRBD1 for D (6 bases). The germline V and J ends were trimmed by 6 bases and 3 bases, with 15 bases remaining between them. Germline V gene lookup returns CDR1 MDHEN and CDR2 SYDVKM. This CDR3 spans 15 amino acids.

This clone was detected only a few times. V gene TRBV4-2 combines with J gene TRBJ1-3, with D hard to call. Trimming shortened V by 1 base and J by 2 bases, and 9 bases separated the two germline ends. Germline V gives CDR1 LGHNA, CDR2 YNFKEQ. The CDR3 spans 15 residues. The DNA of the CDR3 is TGTGCCAGCAGCCAAGCCTCTTCGGCTGGAAACACCATATATTTT. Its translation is CASSQASSAGNTIYF.

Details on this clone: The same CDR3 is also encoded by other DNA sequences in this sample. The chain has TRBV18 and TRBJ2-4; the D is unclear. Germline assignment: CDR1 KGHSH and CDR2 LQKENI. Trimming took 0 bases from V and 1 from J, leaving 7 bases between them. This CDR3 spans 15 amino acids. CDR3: CASSPPSGAKNIQYF. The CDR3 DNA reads TGTGCCAGCTCACCACCAAGTGGTGCCAAAAACATTCAGTACTTC.